Below are 18 T cell receptor beta chains sequenced from a single sample in a study of blood T cell repertoires in COVID-19. Libraries were prepared by immunoSEQ multiplex PCR; TCRdb keeps only in-frame clonotypes and omits some of them. The data contain just under 55,000 clones, over 80% of them singletons. Sequences were obtained from peripheral blood. Receptors originate from a woman in her fifties or sixties with acute or convalescent COVID-19.

The genes are TRBV12-3 or TRBV12-4 and TRBJ1-1; D is uncertain. The CDR3 sequence is 13 residues long. V was pared by 3 bases and J by 4 bases, with 9 bases between. Written as DNA, the CDR3 is TGTGCCAGCAGTTTCCGTCCGGGCACTGAAGCTTTCTTT. It specifies CASSFRPGTEAFF.

The chain employs TRBV30 and TRBJ1-2, with 12 bases matching TRBD1. This CDR3 region has 16 residues. Trimming cost V 5 bases and J 1 base; bases outside gene matches: 8. Germline V gene sequence: CDR1 GTSNPN, CDR2 SVGIG (reference sequence). The CDR3 reads CAWSRDRGQRNYGYTF. The CDR3 DNA is TGTGCCTGGTCCCGGGACAGGGGGCAGCGTAACTATGGCTACACCTTC.

The genes are TRBV5-6 and TRBJ2-3; unclear D gene. The germline V gene has CDR1 SGHDT and CDR2 YYEEEE. Trimming shortened V by 1 base and J by 0 bases, and 9 bases separated the two germline ends. CDR3 length: 15 residues. In DNA form, the CDR3 reads TGTGCCAGCAGCTTGTCTTTAGCTAGCACAGATACGCAGTATTTT. Its protein product is CASSLSLASTDTQYF.

The chain joins TRBV6-2 or TRBV6-3 to TRBJ2-2, with D hard to call. This CDR3 spans 13 amino acids. Trimming pared 3 bases from V and 2 bases from J, leaving 4 bases between. Germline lookup yields CDR1 MNHEY and CDR2 SVGEGT. As DNA, the CDR3 is TGTGCCAGCAGTTATGTAAACACCGGGGAGCTGTTTTTT. Translating gives CASSYVNTGELFF.

V usage is TRBV2 and J usage is TRBJ1-4; 7 bases are a match to TRBD1. The J segment lost 8 bases and the V segment lost 3 bases, leaving 9 bases of the junction unmatched. Germline V gene sequence: CDR1 SNHLY, CDR2 FYNNEI. The CDR3 length is 15 residues. The CDR3 sequence is CASSDDRVRGEKLFF. The CDR3 DNA sequence: TGTGCCAGCAGTGACGACAGGGTGCGTGGGGAAAAACTGTTTTTT. Drawing the rest from reference TRBV2 and TRBJ1-4, the complete variable domain is EPEVTQTPSHQVTQMGQEVILRCVPISNHLYFYWYRQILGQKVEFLVSFYNNEISEKSEIFDDQFSVERPDGSNFTLKIRSTKLEDSAMYFCASSDDRVRGEKLFFGSGTQLSVL.

The chain joins TRBV15 to TRBJ2-5; tentatively, D is TRBD1 (5 bases). The germline CDR1 and CDR2 sequences are LNHNV and YYDKDF (reference sequence). Deletions cut 0 bases from V and 4 bases from J, with 9 bases between. The CDR3 sequence is 14 residues long. CDR3 protein: CATSRDTGLETQYF. The CDR3 DNA reads TGTGCCACCAGCAGAGACACAGGATTAGAGACCCAGTACTTC.

Only one count was recorded for this clone. The chain is built from TRBV12-5 and TRBJ2-7; D possibly corresponds to TRBD1 (6 bases). The CDR3 runs to 16 residues. CDR1 and CDR2 from the germline V gene are LGHNT and FRNRAP. Trimming shortened V by 7 bases and J by 5 bases, and 24 bases separated the two germline ends. The CDR3 DNA reads as TGTGCTAGTGCCGAGGGGGTGAGAACGGCTGGCGACGAGCAGTACTTC. Translated, it gives CASAEGVRTAGDEQYF.

J is TRBJ1-2 and V is TRBV6-2 or TRBV6-3, with D possibly TRBD1 on 6 matching bases. This CDR3 comprises 16 residues. V was shortened by 2 bases and J by 7 bases, with 20 bases between the two germline ends. In germline, CDR1 is MNHEY, CDR2 SVGEGT. DNA for the CDR3: TGTGCCAGCAGTTACCGCTCTTTGGGGGCCCTGGGTGGCTACACCTTC. This codes for CASSYRSLGALGGYTF.

The chain combines TRBV2 with TRBJ2-1; D call uncertain. The CDR3 contains 15 residues. Germline CDR1 reads SNHLY; CDR2 reads FYNNEI. V lost 6 bases and J 0 bases, leaving 12 bases between the germline ends. The CDR3 reads CASRELPSSYNEQFF. In DNA, the CDR3 is TGTGCCAGCAGGGAACTTCCGAGCTCCTACAATGAGCAGTTCTTC.

J is TRBJ1-5 and V is TRBV6-1, with D possibly being TRBD1 (5 bases). This CDR3 has 15 amino acids. Germline V gives CDR1 MNHNS, CDR2 SASEGT. The V and J ends lost 1 base and 6 bases respectively, with 13 bases between them. CDR3 sequence: CASSEVWGSVQPQHF. The CDR3 DNA reads as TGTGCCAGCAGTGAAGTTTGGGGCTCCGTTCAGCCCCAGCATTTT.

The chain employs TRBV2 and TRBJ1-2, with 7 bases that match TRBD1. There are 14 residues in the CDR3. Germline V gene lookup returns CDR1 SNHLY and CDR2 FYNNEI. V lost 6 bases, J lost 7 bases, and 11 bases stayed unmatched. The CDR3, as DNA: TGTGCCAGCAGCTCCTCGAGACAGGGTAGTGGCTACACCTTC. This encodes CASSSSRQGSGYTF.

V and J are TRBV15 and TRBJ2-1, with 7 bases fitting TRBD2. Germline lookup yields CDR1 LNHNV and CDR2 YYDKDF (reference sequence). The CDR3 has 15 amino acids. The ends lost 3 bases at V and 9 bases at J; junction bases unmatched: 11. CDR3: CATSRASGNSGEQFF. CDR3 DNA: TGTGCCACCAGCAGGGCTAGCGGAAACTCCGGTGAGCAGTTCTTC.

The J gene is TRBJ1-4, the V gene TRBV19; no reliable D call. The CDR3 is 16 residues long. Germline V lookup: CDR1 LNHDA, CDR2 SQIVND (reference sequence). V was trimmed by 3 bases and J by 2 bases, leaving 13 bases between them. The CDR3: CASSIPGGGTNEKLFF. CDR3 DNA sequence: TGTGCCAGTAGTATCCCCGGAGGCGGGACTAATGAAAAACTGTTTTTT.

This chain uses TRBV10-3 with TRBJ1-1, with 8 nucleotides matching TRBD1. Germline V gives CDR1 ENHRY, CDR2 SYGVKD. V gave up 2 bases and J gave up 7 bases; unmatched junction bases: 6. The CDR3 runs to 14 residues. The CDR3 is CAISEGDRGSEAFF. As DNA, the CDR3 is TGTGCCATCAGTGAGGGCGACAGGGGAAGTGAAGCTTTCTTT.

J is TRBJ2-7 and V is TRBV21-1; TRBD2 is taken as the D call from the table, unchecked against the DNA. TRBV21-1 counts as a pseudogene. The CDR3 has 16 residues. CDR3 sequence: CASSNDRLAESYEQYF. The CDR3 nucleotides are TGTGCCAGCAGTAACGACCGACTAGCCGAGTCCTACGAGCAGTACTTC.

The chain's CDR3 is CATKTGVNTGELFF. CDR3 DNA sequence: TGTGCCACCAAGACAGGGGTAAACACCGGGGAGCTGTTTTTT. The V gene is TRBV19, the J gene TRBJ2-2, with TRBD1 matching 8 bases. With V trimmed by 10 bases and J by 2 bases, 6 bases remained unmatched. The CDR3 contains 14 residues. CDR1 and CDR2 from the germline V gene are LNHDA and SQIVND (reference sequence).

The rearrangement links TRBV5-1 to TRBJ1-1; D is perhaps TRBD1 (5 bases). The CDR3 has 14 amino acids. Germline V gene lookup returns CDR1 SGHRS and CDR2 YFSETQ. The germline V and J ends were trimmed by 4 bases and 4 bases, with 14 bases remaining between them. The CDR3 protein is CASSVGPGSTEAFF. The CDR3 DNA reads TGCGCCAGCAGCGTGGGGCCCGGGAGCACTGAAGCTTTCTTT.

V usage is TRBV2 and J usage is TRBJ2-5, with 10 bases fitting TRBD2. CDR3 size: 15 residues. CDR1 is SNHLY and CDR2 is FYNNEI in the germline V gene. V trimming: 4 bases; J trimming: 7 bases; junction bases outside the gene matches: 9. In DNA, the CDR3 is TGTGCCAGCAGTGGCCCTAGCGGGGGCATCGTGACCCAGTACTTC. It translates to CASSGPSGGIVTQYF.